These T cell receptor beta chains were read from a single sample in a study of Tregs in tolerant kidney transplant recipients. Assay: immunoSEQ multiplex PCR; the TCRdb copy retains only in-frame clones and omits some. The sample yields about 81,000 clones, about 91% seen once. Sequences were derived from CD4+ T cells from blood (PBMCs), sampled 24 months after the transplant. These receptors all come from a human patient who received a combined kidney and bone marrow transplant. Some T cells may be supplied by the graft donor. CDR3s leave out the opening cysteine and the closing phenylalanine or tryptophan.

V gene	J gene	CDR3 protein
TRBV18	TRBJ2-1	ASSPRQGVNNEQF
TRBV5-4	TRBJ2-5	ASSPVPGREQETQY
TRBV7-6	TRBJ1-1	ASSLEVGVRTEAF
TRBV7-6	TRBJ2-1	ASSRGLAGTYNEQF
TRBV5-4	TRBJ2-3	ASSLSQGISTDTQY
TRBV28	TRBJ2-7	ASSWGQTYEQY
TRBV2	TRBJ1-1	ASSSGRGGRAISEAF
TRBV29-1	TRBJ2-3	SVGLLATDTQY
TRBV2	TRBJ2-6	ASSEGGQGSGANVLT
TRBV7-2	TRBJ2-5	ASSISGTGVREQY
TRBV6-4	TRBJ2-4	ASSDSGQGAKNIQY
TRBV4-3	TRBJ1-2	ASSQGNFQGNYGYT
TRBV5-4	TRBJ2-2	ASSPGLAGNTGELF
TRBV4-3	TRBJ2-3	ASSLRAGLGDTQY
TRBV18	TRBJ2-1	ASSYKQGAPVRFWDEQF
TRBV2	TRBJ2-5	ASSPELAGGTQY
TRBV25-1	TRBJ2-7	ASRPGQGAVLSYEQY
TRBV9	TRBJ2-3	ASSVNPAGGLAGGPSTDTQY
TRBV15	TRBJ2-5	ATSRDLTSETLY
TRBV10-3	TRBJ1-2	AIRGTGDSYGYT
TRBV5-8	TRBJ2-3	ASVLGGSTDTQY
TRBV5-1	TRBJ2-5	ASSLELGKKETQY
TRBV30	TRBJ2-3	AWSGNTDTQY
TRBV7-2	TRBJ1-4	ASSSTTGVFEKLF
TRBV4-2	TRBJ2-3	ASSQVLAGGVSFTDTQY
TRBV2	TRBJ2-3	ASSAQGSPSTDTQY
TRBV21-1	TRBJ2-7	ASSNRWRESSYEQY
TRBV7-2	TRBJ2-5	ASSRVADLPETQY
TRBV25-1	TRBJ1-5	ASSDRGNQPQH
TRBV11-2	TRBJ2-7	ASTPGTSGSYEQY
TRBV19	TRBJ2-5	ASSIDRGETQY
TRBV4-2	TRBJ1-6	ASSETGGGNYNSPLH
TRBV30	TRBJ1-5	AWSAGQGNQPQH
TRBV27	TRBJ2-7	ASTQTLLAGVREQY
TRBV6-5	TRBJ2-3	ASSSRRGTDTQY
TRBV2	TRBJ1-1	ASSEATTGTLDAF
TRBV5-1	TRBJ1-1	ASSLRGGYVAF
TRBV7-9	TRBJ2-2	ASSLSGNTGELF
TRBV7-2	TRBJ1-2	ASRRVYGYT
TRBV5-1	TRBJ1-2	ASSRAPQGADGYT
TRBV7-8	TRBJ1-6	ASSLPLTGTGGSPLH